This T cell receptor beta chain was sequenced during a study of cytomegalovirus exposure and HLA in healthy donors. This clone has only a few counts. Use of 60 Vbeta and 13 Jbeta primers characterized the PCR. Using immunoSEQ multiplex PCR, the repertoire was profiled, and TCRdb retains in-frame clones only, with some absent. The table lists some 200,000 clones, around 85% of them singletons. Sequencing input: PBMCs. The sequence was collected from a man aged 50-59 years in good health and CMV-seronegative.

DNA for the CDR3: TGTGCCAGCAGCCTCCCGCGAGATGAGCAGTTCTTC. Encoded protein: CASSLPRDEQFF. The gene calls are TRBV9 and TRBJ2-1; the D is unclear. This CDR3 region has 12 residues. The V and J ends lost 4 bases and 8 bases respectively, with 10 bases between them. Germline V CDR1 and CDR2: SGDLS, YYNGEE.